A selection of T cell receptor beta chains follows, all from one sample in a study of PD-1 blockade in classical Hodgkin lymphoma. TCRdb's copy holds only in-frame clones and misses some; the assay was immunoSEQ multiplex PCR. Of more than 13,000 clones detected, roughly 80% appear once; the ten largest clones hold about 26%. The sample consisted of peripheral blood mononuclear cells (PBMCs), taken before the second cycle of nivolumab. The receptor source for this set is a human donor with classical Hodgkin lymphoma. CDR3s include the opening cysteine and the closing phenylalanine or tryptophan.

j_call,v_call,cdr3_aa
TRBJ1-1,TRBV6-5,CASSYPGTSEAFF
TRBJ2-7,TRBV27,CASSYNGKTYEQYF
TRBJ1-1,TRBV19,CASSIWTTNTEAFF
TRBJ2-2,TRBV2,CASKPGTGNTGELFF
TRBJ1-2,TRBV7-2,CASSLILSYGYTF
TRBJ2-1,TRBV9,CASSVGTSGGFEQFF
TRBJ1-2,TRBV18,CASSPQSLYGYTF
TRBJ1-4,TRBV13,CASSRLNRDIRSTNEKLFF
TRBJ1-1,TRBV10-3,CAISGAGGILPDTEAFF
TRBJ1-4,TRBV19,CASSTGQLGNEKLFF
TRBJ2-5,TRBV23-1,CASSQPRGKETQYF
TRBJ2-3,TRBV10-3,CAIAETGAKDTQYF
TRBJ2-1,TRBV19,CASSIVGLAVISYNEQFF
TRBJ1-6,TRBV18,CASSPGHNSPLHF
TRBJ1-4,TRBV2,CASSAQGATNEKLFF
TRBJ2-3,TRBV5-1,CASSSPLGTSTDTQYF
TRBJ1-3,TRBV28,CASSDLTLSGNTIYF
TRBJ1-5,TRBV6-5,CASRRREDSNQPQHF